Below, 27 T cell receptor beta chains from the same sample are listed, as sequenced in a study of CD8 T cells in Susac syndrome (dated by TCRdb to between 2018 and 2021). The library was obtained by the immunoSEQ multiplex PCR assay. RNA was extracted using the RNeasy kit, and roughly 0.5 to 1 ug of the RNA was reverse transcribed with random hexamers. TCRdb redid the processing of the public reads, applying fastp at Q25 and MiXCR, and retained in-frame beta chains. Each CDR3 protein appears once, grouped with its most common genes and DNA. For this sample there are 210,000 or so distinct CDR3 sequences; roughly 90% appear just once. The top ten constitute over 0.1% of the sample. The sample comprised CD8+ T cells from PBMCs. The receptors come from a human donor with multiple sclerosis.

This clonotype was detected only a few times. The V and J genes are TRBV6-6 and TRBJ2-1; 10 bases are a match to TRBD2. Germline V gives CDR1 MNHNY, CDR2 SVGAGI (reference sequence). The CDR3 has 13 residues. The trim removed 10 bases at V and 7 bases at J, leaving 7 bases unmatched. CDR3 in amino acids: CATSGTSVNEQFF. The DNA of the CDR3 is TGTGCCACCTCCGGGACTAGCGTTAATGAGCAGTTCTTC.

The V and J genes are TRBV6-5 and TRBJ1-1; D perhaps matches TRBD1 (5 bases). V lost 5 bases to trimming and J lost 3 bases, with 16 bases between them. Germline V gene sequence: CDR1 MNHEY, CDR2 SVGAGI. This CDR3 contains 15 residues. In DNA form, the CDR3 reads TGTGCCAGCAGTCCAGCCCCCCAGGGTGACACTGAAGCTTTCTTT. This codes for CASSPAPQGDTEAFF.

CDR3 in DNA: TGTGCCAGCAGCCCCACTAGCGGGCCCTACAATGAGCAGTTCTTC. This encodes CASSPTSGPYNEQFF. V usage is TRBV5-6 and J usage is TRBJ2-1; 9 bases match TRBD2. Trimming cost V 4 bases and J 2 bases; bases outside gene matches: 4. The CDR3 is 15 residues long. Per the germline V gene, CDR1 is SGHDT and CDR2 is YYEEEE.

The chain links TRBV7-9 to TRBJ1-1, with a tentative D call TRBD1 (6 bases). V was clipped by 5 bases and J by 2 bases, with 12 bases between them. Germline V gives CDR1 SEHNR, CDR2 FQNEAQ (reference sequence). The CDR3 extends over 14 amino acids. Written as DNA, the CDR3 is TGTGCCAGCAGCCCTGTGACAGGAAACACTGAAGCTTTCTTT. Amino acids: CASSPVTGNTEAFF.

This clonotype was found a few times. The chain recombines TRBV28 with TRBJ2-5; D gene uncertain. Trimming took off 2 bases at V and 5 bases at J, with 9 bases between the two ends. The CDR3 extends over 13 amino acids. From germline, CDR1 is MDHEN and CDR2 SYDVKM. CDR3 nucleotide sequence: TGTGCCAGCAGTTTAGGGTCGAGGGAGACCCAGTACTTC. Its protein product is CASSLGSRETQYF. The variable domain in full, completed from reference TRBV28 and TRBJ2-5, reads DVKVTQSSRYLVKRTGEKVFLECVQDMDHENMFWYRQDPGLGLRLIYFSYDVKMKEKGDIPEGYSVSREKKERFSLILESASTNQTSMYLCASSLGSRETQYFGPGTRLLVL.

CDR3: CASSIGGTHNEQFF. The CDR3 region has the DNA TGTGCCAGTAGTATAGGCGGGACCCACAATGAGCAGTTCTTC. The J gene is TRBJ2-1, the V gene TRBV19; D possibly corresponds to TRBD2 (6 bases). Germline V gene data show CDR1 as LNHDA and CDR2 as SQIVND (reference sequence). Trimming cost V 1 base and J 5 bases, with 9 bases left between them. This CDR3 has 14 residues.

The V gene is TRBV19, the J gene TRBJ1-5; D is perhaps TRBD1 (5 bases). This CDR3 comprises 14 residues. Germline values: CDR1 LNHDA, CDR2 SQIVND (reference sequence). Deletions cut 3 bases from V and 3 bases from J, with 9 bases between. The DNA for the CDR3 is TGTGCCAGTAGTATCGGGGGTTTCAATCAGCCCCAGCATTTT. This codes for CASSIGGFNQPQHF.

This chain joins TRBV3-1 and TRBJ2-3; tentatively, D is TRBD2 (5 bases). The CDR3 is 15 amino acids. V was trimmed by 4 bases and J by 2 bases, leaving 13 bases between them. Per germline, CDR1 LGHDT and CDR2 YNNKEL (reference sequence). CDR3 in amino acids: CASSPVSAVTDTQYF. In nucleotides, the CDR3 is TGTGCCAGCAGCCCCGTTAGCGCCGTCACAGATACGCAGTATTTT.

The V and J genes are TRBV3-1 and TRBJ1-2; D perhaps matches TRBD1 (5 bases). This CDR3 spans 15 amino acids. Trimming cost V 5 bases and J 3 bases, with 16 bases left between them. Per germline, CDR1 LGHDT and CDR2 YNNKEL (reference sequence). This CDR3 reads CASSNPGTVDYGYTF. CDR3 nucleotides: TGTGCCAGCAGCAATCCCGGGACGGTAGACTATGGCTACACCTTC.

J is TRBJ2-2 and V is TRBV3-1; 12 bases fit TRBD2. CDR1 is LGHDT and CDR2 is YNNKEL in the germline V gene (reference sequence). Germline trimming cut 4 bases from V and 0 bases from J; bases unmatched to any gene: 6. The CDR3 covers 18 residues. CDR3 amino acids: CASSPPGLAGPNTGELFF. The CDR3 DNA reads TGTGCCAGCAGCCCTCCCGGACTAGCGGGACCGAACACCGGGGAGCTGTTTTTT.

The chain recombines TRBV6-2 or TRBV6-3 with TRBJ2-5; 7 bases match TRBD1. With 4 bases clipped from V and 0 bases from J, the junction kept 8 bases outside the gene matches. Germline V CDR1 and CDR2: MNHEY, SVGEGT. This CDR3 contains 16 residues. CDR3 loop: CASSFQTGNHQETQYF. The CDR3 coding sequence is TGTGCCAGCAGTTTTCAGACAGGGAATCACCAAGAGACCCAGTACTTC.

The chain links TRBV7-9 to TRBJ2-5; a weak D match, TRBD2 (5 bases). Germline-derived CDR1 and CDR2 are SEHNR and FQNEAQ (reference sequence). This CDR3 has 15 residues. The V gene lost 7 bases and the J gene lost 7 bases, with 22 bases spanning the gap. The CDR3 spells CASTRRRWGEGTQYF. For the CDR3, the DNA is TGTGCCAGCACCCGGCGGCGGTGGGGTGAGGGGACCCAGTACTTC.

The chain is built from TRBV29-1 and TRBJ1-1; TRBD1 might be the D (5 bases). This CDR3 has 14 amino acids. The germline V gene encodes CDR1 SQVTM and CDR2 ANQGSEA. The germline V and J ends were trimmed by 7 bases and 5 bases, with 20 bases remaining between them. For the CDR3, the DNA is TGCAGCGCTGTGACACGAGGGGTGGGGACTGAAGCTTTCTTT. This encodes CSAVTRGVGTEAFF.

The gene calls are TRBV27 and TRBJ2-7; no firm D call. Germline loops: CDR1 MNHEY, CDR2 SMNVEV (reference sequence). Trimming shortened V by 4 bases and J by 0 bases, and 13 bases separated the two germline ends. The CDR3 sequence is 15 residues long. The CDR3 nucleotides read TGTGCCAGCAGTTCCCGGGCCCATGTCTCCTACGAGCAGTACTTC. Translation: CASSSRAHVSYEQYF.

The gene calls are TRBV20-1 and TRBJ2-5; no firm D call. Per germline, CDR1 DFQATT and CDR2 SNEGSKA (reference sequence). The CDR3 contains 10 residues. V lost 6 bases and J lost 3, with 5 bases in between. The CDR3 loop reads CSARKETQYF. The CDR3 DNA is TGCAGTGCAAGGAAAGAGACCCAGTACTTC.

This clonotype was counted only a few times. The CDR3 spells CASSLGGPSSYEQYF. The CDR3 DNA reads TGTGCCAGCAGCTTAGGAGGTCCTTCCTCCTACGAGCAGTACTTC. The chain couples TRBV13 to TRBJ2-7; no clear D. Germline-derived CDR1 and CDR2 are PRHDT and FYEKMQ (reference sequence). V was clipped by 0 bases and J by 0 bases, with 9 bases between them. CDR3 size: 15 residues.

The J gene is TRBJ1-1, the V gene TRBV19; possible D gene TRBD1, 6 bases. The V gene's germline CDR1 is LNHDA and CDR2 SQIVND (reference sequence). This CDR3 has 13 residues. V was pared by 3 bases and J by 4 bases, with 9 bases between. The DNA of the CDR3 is TGTGCCAGTAGTATCGCAGGGGCCACTGAAGCTTTCTTT. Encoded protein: CASSIAGATEAFF. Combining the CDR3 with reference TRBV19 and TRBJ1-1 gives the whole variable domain DGGITQSPKYLFRKEGQNVTLSCEQNLNHDAMYWYRQDPGQGLRLIYYSQIVNDFQKGDIAEGYSVSREKKESFPLTVTSAQKNPTAFYLCASSIAGATEAFFGQGTRLTVV.

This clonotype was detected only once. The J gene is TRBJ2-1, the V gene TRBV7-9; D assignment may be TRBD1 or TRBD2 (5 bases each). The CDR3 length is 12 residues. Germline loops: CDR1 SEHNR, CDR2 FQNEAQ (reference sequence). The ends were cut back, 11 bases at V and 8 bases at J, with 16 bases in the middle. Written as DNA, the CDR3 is TGTGCCGGGGGAGTAGCGATCGATGAGCAGTTCTTC. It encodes CAGGVAIDEQFF.

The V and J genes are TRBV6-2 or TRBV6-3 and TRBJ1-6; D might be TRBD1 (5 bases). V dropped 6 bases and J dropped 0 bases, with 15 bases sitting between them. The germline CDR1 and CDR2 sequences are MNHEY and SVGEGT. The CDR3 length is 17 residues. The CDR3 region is CASRDIRGGSYNSPLHF. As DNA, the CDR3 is TGTGCCAGCAGGGACATCCGAGGAGGCTCCTATAATTCACCCCTCCACTTT.

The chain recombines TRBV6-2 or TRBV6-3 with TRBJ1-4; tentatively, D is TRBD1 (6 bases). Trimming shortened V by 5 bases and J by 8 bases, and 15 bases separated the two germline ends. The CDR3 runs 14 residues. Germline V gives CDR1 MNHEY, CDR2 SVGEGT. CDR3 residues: CASSHREGEEKLFF. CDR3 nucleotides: TGTGCCAGCAGTCACAGGGAGGGGGAGGAAAAACTGTTTTTT.

CDR3 DNA: TGCGCCAGCAGCCAAGTTCTCGCGCAGAACGAGCAGTACTTC. It codes for CASSQVLAQNEQYF. The genes are TRBV4-3 and TRBJ2-7, with no clear D. Trimming removed 1 base from V and 5 bases from J, with 12 bases in between. Per germline, CDR1 LGHNA and CDR2 YSLEER. The CDR3 is made up of 14 amino acids.

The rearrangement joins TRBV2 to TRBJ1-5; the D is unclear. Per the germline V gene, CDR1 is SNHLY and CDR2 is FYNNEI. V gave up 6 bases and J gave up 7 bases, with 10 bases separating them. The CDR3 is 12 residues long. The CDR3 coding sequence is TGTGCCAGCAGGTGGGGTGGGCAGCCCCAGCATTTT. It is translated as CASRWGGQPQHF.

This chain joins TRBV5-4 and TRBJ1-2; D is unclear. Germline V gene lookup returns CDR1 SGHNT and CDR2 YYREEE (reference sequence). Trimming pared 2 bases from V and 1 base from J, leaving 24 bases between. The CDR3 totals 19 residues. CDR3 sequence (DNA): TGTGCCAGCAGCTTTTCGGCCTGGGTGGTGGGCAGCCTTAACTATGGCTACACCTTC. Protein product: CASSFSAWVVGSLNYGYTF.

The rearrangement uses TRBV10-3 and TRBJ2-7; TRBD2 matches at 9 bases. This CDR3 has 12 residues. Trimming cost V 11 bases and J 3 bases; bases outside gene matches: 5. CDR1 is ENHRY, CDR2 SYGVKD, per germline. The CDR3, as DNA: TGTGCCGGCGGGAGGGCCCTCTACGAGCAGTACTTC. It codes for CAGGRALYEQYF.

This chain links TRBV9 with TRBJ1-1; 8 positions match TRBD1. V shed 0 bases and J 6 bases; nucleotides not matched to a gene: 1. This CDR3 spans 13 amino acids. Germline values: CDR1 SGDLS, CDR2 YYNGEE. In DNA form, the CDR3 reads TGTGCCAGCAGCGTAGAGACAGGGGCTGAAGCTTTCTTT. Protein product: CASSVETGAEAFF.

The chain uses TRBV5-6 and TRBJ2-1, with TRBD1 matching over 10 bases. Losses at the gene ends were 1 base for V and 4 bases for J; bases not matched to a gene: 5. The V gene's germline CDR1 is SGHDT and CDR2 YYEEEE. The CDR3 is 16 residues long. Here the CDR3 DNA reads TGTGCCAGCAGCTTGACCGGGACAGGGGCTTACAATGAGCAGTTCTTC. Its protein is CASSLTGTGAYNEQFF.

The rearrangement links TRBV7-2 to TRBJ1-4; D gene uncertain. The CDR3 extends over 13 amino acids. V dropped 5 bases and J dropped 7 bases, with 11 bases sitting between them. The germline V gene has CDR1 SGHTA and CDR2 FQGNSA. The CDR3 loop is CASSPLLGEKLFF. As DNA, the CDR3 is TGTGCCAGCAGCCCACTATTGGGTGAAAAACTGTTTTTT.